The 18 T cell receptor beta chains presented below share a single source sample, sequenced in a study of T cell repertoires in cytomegalovirus infection. What these receptors recognize is not known. TCRdb recomputed calls from the reads with MiXCR, one row per CDR3 protein. The top ten hold around 20% of the sample, which has some 320,000 distinct CDR3 sequences, under 35% seen once. Sequenced here: cultured PBMCs, sampled from culture after CMV antigen stimulation. Receptor source: a human donor in good health (CMV status not recorded). Some clones in this sample may be carry-over from other donors' samples.

The chain has TRBV28 and TRBJ1-4, with D perhaps TRBD1 (6 bases). This CDR3 comprises 15 residues. The germline CDR1 and CDR2 sequences are MDHEN and SYDVKM. V lost 3 bases, J lost 4 bases, and 12 bases lay in between. Here the CDR3 DNA reads TGTGCCAGCAGTTTGAGAGGGGGTGTTAATGAAAAACTGTTTTTT. This gives the protein CASSLRGGVNEKLFF.

This clonotype was detected ten times or more. This chain links TRBV18 with TRBJ2-5; 8 positions agree with TRBD1. Germline-derived CDR1 and CDR2 are KGHSH and LQKENI. CDR3 length: 13 amino acids. V gave up 8 bases and J gave up 4 bases; unmatched junction bases: 6. CDR3 region: CASSLGQGETQYF. CDR3 nucleotide sequence: TGTGCCAGCAGCCTCGGACAGGGAGAGACCCAGTACTTC.

This clonotype was seen only a few times. The rearrangement uses TRBV7-3 and TRBJ1-5, with no clear D. The ends were cut back, 5 bases at V and 0 bases at J, with 8 bases in the middle. In germline, CDR1 is SGHTA, CDR2 FQGTGA. This CDR3 contains 14 residues. The CDR3 sequence: CASSPTSSNQPQHF. CDR3 bases: TGTGCCAGCAGCCCCACATCTAGCAATCAGCCCCAGCATTTT. The full variable domain, completed using reference TRBV7-3 and TRBJ1-5, is GAGVSQTPSNKVTEKGKYVELRCDPISGHTALYWYRQSLGQGPEFLIYFQGTGAADDSGLPNDRFFAVRPEGSVSTLKIQRTERGDSAVYLCASSPTSSNQPQHFGDGTRLSIL.

The rearrangement links TRBV4-2 to TRBJ1-1, with a possible D match to TRBD1 (5 bases). Germline V gene lookup returns CDR1 LGHNA and CDR2 YNFKEQ. The CDR3 length is 15 residues. V was trimmed by 4 bases and J by 3 bases, leaving 15 bases between them. In nucleotides, the CDR3 is TGTGCCAGCAGCCGAGAACAGGTGGCTGACACTGAAGCTTTCTTT. Residues: CASSREQVADTEAFF.

V usage is TRBV6-2 or TRBV6-3 and J usage is TRBJ2-7; D gene unclear. The CDR3 covers 13 residues. Trimming shortened V by 7 bases and J by 2 bases, and 12 bases separated the two germline ends. The germline V gene encodes CDR1 MNHEY and CDR2 SVGEGT. The CDR3 spells CASKPRPAYEQYF. CDR3 nucleotides: TGTGCCAGCAAACCCAGACCGGCCTACGAGCAGTACTTC.

The chain has TRBV28 and TRBJ1-3; D uncertain. Trimming stripped 3 bases from V and 0 bases from J, with 9 bases between. The germline V gene has CDR1 MDHEN and CDR2 SYDVKM. The CDR3 is made up of 15 amino acids. The DNA of the CDR3 is TGTGCCAGCAGTTTTAACGTACCCTCTGGAAACACCATATATTTT. It encodes CASSFNVPSGNTIYF.

V is TRBV4-2 and J is TRBJ1-1, with TRBD1 matching over 7 bases. V dropped 3 bases and J dropped 3; count of bases not matched to a gene: 7. The germline V gene has CDR1 LGHNA and CDR2 YNFKEQ. The CDR3 consists of 15 residues. CDR3 nucleotides: TGTGCCAGCAGCCAGATAGGACAGGACGACACTGAAGCTTTCTTT. As protein: CASSQIGQDDTEAFF.

V and J are TRBV4-1 and TRBJ2-7; no clear D. The V end was cut by 0 bases, the J end by 6 bases, with 9 bases between. The CDR3 is 13 amino acids. From germline, CDR1 is MGHRA and CDR2 YSYEKL. The CDR3 DNA reads as TGCGCCAGCAGCCAAGAGGGAAGACCCGAGCAGTACTTC. This encodes CASSQEGRPEQYF.

This clonotype appeared a few times. This chain joins TRBV11-2 and TRBJ2-3; D might be TRBD2 (6 bases). Trimming took off 1 base at V and 1 base at J, with 9 bases between the two ends. This CDR3 comprises 15 residues. Germline values: CDR1 SGHAT, CDR2 FQNNGV. In DNA form, the CDR3 reads TGTGCCAGCAGCTTAGGCGGGGTACGCACAGATACGCAGTATTTT. Translated: CASSLGGVRTDTQYF.

This clonotype was detected many times. The chain links TRBV5-4 to TRBJ2-1; 11 bases line up with TRBD2. The CDR3 has 19 amino acids. Trimming cost V 3 bases and J 4 bases; bases outside gene matches: 15. Germline-derived CDR1 and CDR2 are SGHNT and YYREEE (reference sequence). CDR3 sequence: CASSSYRGLAGGEYNEQFF. In nucleotides, the CDR3 is TGTGCCAGCAGCTCTTATCGGGGTCTAGCGGGGGGAGAGTACAATGAGCAGTTCTTC.

The J gene is TRBJ2-2, the V gene TRBV2; D could derive from TRBD1 or TRBD2 (5 bases each). The V and J ends lost 7 bases and 3 bases respectively, with 18 bases between them. This CDR3 contains 16 residues. Germline CDR1 SNHLY, CDR2 FYNNEI. CDR3 bases: TGTGCCAGCACCCAGAGGGGTCAATTGCACACCGGGGAGCTGTTTTTT. Its protein is CASTQRGQLHTGELFF.

The chain is built from TRBV15 and TRBJ1-1, with no clear D. Trimming removed 0 bases from V and 1 base from J, with 9 bases in between. The CDR3 loop spans 15 amino acids. Germline V gene lookup returns CDR1 LNHNV and CDR2 YYDKDF (reference sequence). CDR3 DNA: TGTGCCACCAGCAGAGATCGAGGACCGAACACTGAAGCTTTCTTT. Encoded protein: CATSRDRGPNTEAFF.

This clonotype appeared many times. J is TRBJ2-1 and V is TRBV7-2; no clear D. Germline CDR1 is SGHTA and CDR2 is FQGNSA. There are 12 residues in the CDR3. The ends were cut back, 0 bases at V and 9 bases at J, with 6 bases in the middle. The CDR3, as DNA: TGTGCCAGCAGCTTAGCGTTGAGTGAGCAGTTCTTC. This sequence encodes CASSLALSEQFF. The whole variable domain, remainder taken from reference TRBV7-2 and TRBJ2-1, is GAGVSQSPSNKVTEKGKDVELRCDPISGHTALYWYRQSLGQGLEFLIYFQGNSAPDKSGLPSDRFSAERTGGSVSTLTIQRTQQEDSAVYLCASSLALSEQFFGPGTRLTVL.

The V call is TRBV7-4, the J call TRBJ1-2; weak D call: TRBD1 (5 bases). CDR3 length equals 18 residues. CDR1 and CDR2 from the germline V gene are SGHVT and SQSDAQ. Trimming took 5 bases from V and 6 from J, leaving 28 bases between them. The CDR3 loop reads CASSGRNYRRGGAHGYTF. The CDR3 nucleotides read TGTGCCAGCAGCGGCCGAAACTATCGTAGGGGCGGCGCTCATGGCTACACCTTC.

A few counts support this clonotype. V usage is TRBV7-9 and J usage is TRBJ2-1; 10 bases fit TRBD2. The CDR3 runs 16 residues. The germline V gene encodes CDR1 SEHNR and CDR2 FQNEAQ (reference sequence). Trimming cost V 7 bases and J 3 bases; bases outside gene matches: 9. The CDR3 loop reads CASTPPGTSVYNEQFF. The CDR3 region has the DNA TGTGCCAGCACCCCTCCCGGGACTAGCGTCTACAATGAGCAGTTCTTC.

This chain links TRBV12-3 or TRBV12-4 with TRBJ1-3, with D uncertain. The CDR3 contains 15 residues. V was cut by 3 bases and J by 0 bases, with 9 bases left in between. CDR3 residues: CASSFTVNSGNTIYF. The DNA of the CDR3 is TGTGCCAGCAGTTTTACGGTAAACTCTGGAAACACCATATATTTT.

The chain carries TRBV19 and TRBJ1-1; a possible D gene is TRBD1 (6 bases). Germline values: CDR1 LNHDA, CDR2 SQIVND (reference sequence). The ends were cut back, 7 bases at V and 3 bases at J, with 12 bases in the middle. The CDR3 loop spans 13 amino acids. The CDR3 is CASTEGEDTEAFF. CDR3 DNA sequence: TGTGCCAGTACCGAGGGGGAGGACACTGAAGCTTTCTTT.

V and J are TRBV24-1 and TRBJ2-3; the D call may be TRBD1 or TRBD2 (6 bases each). The germline gives CDR1 KGHDR, CDR2 SFDVKD. CDR3 length equals 16 residues. Trimming cost V 4 bases and J 2 bases, with 15 bases left between them. In DNA, the CDR3 is TGTGCCACCAGTGACCCTAAGGGGGGCCTCACAGATACGCAGTATTTT. It codes for CATSDPKGGLTDTQYF.